This T cell receptor beta chain was recovered during a study of patients and donors after allogeneic stem cell transplantation. The junction had 4 bases not matched to a gene; V was cut back by 3 bases and J by 8 bases. The germline gives CDR1 MNHEY, CDR2 SMNVEV (reference sequence). There are 13 residues in the CDR3. In TCRdb, the RT-PCR reads were re-called with MiXCR into one record per CDR3 protein. The sample holds about 210,000 distinct CDR3 sequences, 38% seen once. At least ten counts were recorded for this clonotype. J is TRBJ1-1 and V is TRBV27, with 9 bases matching TRBD1. The source of this sequence is a human donor who was either an allogeneic HSCT recipient or a stem cell or donor lymphocyte infusion donor (not recorded which). It is not recorded whose cells these are; they may come from a transplant donor. What was sequenced was blood, either unsorted or a sorted T cell fraction (not recorded which). The CDR3 protein is CASSFFGTGEAFF. Written as DNA, the CDR3 is TGTGCCAGCAGTTTTTTTGGGACAGGGGAAGCTTTCTTT.